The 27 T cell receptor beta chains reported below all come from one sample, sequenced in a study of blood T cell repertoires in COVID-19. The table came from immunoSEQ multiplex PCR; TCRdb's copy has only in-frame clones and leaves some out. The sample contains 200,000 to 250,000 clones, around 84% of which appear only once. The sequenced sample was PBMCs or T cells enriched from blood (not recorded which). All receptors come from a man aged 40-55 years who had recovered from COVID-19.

CDR3 amino acids: CASSSGQANTEAFF. CDR3 coding DNA: TGCGCCAGCAGCTCAGGACAGGCTAACACTGAAGCTTTCTTT. This chain connects TRBV5-1 to TRBJ1-1, with 7 positions matching TRBD1. Germline V gene data show CDR1 as SGHRS and CDR2 as YFSETQ. V was clipped by 3 bases and J by 2 bases; unmatched bases: 4. CDR3 length: 14 amino acids.

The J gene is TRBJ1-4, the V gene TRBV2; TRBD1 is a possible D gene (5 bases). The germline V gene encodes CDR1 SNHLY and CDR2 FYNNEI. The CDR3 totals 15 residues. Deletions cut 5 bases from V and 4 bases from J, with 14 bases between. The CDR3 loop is CASSQGRGGNEKLFF. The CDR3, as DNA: TGTGCCAGCAGTCAAGGGCGGGGGGGTAATGAAAAACTGTTTTTT.

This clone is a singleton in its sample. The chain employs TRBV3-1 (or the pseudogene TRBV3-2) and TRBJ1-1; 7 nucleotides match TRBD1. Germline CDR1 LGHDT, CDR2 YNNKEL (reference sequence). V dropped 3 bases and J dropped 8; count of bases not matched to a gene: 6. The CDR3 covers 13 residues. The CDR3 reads CASSQHRGEEAFF. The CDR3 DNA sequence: TGTGCCAGCAGCCAGCACAGGGGCGAAGAAGCTTTCTTT.

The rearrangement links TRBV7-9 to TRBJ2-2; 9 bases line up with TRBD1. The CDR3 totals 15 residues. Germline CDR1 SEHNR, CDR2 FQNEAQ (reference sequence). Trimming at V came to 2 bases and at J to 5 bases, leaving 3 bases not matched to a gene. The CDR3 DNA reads TGTGCCAGCAGCTTATCCGACAGGGGGACCGGGGAGCTGTTTTTT. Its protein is CASSLSDRGTGELFF.

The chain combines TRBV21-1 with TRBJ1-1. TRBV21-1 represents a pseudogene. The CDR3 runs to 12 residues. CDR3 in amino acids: CASQGGHVEAFF. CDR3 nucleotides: TGTGCCAGCCAAGGAGGCCACGTTGAAGCTTTCTTT.

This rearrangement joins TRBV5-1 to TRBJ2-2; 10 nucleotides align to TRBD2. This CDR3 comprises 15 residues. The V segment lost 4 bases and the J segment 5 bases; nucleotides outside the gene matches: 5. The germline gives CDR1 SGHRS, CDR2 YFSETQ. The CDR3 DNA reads TGCGCCAGCAGCCTGCTAGCGGGAGCAACCGGGGAGCTGTTTTTT. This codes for CASSLLAGATGELFF.

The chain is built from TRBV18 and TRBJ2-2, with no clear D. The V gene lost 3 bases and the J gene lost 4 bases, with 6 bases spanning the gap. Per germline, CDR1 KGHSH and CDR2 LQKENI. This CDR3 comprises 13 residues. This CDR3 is CASSPERTGELFF. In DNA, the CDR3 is TGTGCCAGCTCACCCGAGCGCACCGGGGAGCTGTTTTTT.

DNA of the CDR3: TGTGCCAGCAGCTCAAGTGGGGAGCAGTACTTC. This encodes CASSSSGEQYF. The chain links TRBV9 to TRBJ2-5; TRBD2 might be the D (5 bases). Germline lookup yields CDR1 SGDLS and CDR2 YYNGEE. The CDR3 has 11 amino acids. Trimming took 4 bases from V and 11 from J, leaving 12 bases between them.

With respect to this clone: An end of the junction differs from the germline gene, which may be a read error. DNA of the CDR3: TGTGCCAGCAGTGATCGACCGGGGGTCTTC. Residues: CASSDRPGVF. This chain joins TRBV6-1 and TRBJ1-2, with D possibly matching TRBD1 (5 bases). Germline CDR1 and CDR2: MNHNS and SASEGT. The CDR3 has 10 residues.

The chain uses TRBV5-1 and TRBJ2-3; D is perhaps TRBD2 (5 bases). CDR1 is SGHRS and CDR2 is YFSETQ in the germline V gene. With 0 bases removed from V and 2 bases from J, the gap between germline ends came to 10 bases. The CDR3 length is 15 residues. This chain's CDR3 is CASSLAGRATDTQYF. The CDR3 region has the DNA TGCGCCAGCAGCTTGGCCGGGCGGGCCACAGATACGCAGTATTTT.

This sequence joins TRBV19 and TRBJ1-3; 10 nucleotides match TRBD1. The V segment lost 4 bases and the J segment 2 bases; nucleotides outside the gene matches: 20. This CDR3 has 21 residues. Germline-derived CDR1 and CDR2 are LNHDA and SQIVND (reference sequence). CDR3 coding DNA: TGTGCCAGTAGTAAAATCCGACAGGGGGCGACCCCCTGGTCGGCTGGAAACACCATATATTTT. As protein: CASSKIRQGATPWSAGNTIYF.

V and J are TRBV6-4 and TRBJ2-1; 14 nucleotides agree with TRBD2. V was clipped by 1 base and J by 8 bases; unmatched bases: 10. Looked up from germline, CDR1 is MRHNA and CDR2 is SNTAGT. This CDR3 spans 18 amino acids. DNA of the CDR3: TGTGCCAGCAGTGACTTCGTTGGGACTAGCGGGAGAGTCGATGAGCAGTTCTTC. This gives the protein CASSDFVGTSGRVDEQFF.

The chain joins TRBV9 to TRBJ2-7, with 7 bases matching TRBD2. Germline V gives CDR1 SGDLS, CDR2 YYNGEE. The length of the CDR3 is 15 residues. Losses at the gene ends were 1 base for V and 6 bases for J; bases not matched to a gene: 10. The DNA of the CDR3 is TGTGCCAGCAGCGTAAGGTCTAGCGGCGGGGGCGAGCAGTACTTC. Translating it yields CASSVRSSGGGEQYF.

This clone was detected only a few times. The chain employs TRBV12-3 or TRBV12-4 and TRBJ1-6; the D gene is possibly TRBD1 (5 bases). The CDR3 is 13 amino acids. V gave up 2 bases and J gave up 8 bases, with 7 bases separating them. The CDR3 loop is CASSLQGYSPLHF. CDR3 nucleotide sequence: TGTGCCAGCAGTTTACAGGGTTATTCACCCCTCCACTTT.

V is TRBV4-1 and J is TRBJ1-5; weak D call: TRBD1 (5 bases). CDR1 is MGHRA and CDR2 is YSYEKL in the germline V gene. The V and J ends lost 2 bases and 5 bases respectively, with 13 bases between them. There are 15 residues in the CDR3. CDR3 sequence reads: CASSQTPGIHQPQHF. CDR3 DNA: TGCGCCAGCAGCCAAACACCAGGGATCCATCAGCCCCAGCATTTT.

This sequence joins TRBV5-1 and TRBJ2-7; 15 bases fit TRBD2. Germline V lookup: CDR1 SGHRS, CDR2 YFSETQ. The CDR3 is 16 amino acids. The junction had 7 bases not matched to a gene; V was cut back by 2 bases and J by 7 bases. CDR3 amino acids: CASSLSGLAGGGEQYF. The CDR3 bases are TGCGCCAGCAGCTTATCCGGACTAGCGGGAGGGGGAGAGCAGTACTTC.

The CDR3 protein is CASSIQGRDNQPQHF. The CDR3 bases are TGTGCCAGTAGTATTCAGGGCAGGGACAATCAGCCCCAGCATTTT. V and J are TRBV19 and TRBJ1-5; D is perhaps TRBD1 (5 bases). Germline CDR1 LNHDA, CDR2 SQIVND (reference sequence). The CDR3 totals 15 residues. Trimming took off 3 bases at V and 3 bases at J, with 12 bases between the two ends.

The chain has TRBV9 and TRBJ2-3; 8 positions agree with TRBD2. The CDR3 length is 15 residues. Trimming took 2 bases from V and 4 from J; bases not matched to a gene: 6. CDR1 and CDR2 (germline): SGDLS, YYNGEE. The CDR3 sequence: CASSVLGGRSDTQYF. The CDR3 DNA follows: TGTGCCAGCAGCGTCTTGGGCGGGAGGTCAGATACGCAGTATTTT.

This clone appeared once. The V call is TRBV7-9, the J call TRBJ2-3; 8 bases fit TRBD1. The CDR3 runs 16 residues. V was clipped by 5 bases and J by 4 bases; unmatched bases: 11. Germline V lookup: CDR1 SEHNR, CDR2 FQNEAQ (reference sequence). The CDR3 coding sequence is TGTGCCAGCAGCCCTAGGACAGGGAAAGGGGCAGATACGCAGTATTTT. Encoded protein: CASSPRTGKGADTQYF.

In DNA form, the CDR3 reads TGTGCCAGCAGCCGACCCTTCAGGGGGCTGCGTGAAAAACTGTTTTTT. Protein sequence: CASSRPFRGLREKLFF. The chain combines TRBV7-6 with TRBJ1-4, with 8 bases identical to TRBD1. The CDR3 loop spans 16 amino acids. Per germline, CDR1 SGHVS and CDR2 FNYEAQ. Trimming at V came to 5 bases and at J to 7 bases, leaving 12 bases not matched to a gene.

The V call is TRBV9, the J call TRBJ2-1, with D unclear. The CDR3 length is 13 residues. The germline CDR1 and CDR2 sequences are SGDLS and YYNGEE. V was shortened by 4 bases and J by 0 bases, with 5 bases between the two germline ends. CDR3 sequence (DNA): TGTGCCAGCAGCACGAGCTCCTACAATGAGCAGTTCTTC. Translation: CASSTSSYNEQFF.

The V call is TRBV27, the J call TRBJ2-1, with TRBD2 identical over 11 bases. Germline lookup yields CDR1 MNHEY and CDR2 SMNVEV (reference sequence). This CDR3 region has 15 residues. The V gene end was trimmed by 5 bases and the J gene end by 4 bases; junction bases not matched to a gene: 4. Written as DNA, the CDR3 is TGTGCCAGCAGTGCCGGGACTAGCGGATACAATGAGCAGTTCTTC. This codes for CASSAGTSGYNEQFF.

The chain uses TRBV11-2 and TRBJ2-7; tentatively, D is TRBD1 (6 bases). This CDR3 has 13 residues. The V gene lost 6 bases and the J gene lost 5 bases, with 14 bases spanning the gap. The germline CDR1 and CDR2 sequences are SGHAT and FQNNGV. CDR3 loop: CASRQTGLDEQYF. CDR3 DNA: TGTGCCAGCAGACAGACAGGTCTCGACGAGCAGTACTTC.

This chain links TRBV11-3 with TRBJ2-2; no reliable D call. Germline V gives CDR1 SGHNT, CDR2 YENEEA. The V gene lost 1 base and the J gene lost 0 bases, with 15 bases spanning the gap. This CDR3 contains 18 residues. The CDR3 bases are TGTGCCAGCAGCTTAGCCGTCTTTTTTGCAGCGAACACCGGGGAGCTGTTTTTT. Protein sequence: CASSLAVFFAANTGELFF.

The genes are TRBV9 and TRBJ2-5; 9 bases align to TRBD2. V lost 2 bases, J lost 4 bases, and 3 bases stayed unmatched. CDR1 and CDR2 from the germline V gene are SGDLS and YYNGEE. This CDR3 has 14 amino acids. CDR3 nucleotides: TGTGCCAGCAGCGTTAGCGGGAGTCCAGAGACCCAGTACTTC. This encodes CASSVSGSPETQYF.

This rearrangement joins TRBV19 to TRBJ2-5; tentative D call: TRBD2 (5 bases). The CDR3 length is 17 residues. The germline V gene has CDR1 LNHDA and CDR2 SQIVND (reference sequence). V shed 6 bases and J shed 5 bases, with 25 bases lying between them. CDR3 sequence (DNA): TGTGCCAGTAGGGAGCTAGAGGACGGAGGCTTTATGGAGACCCAGTACTTC. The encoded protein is CASRELEDGGFMETQYF.

The CDR3 region has the DNA TGTGCCAGCAGCTTGGGGGGGGACTACCCCAGCAATGAGCAGTTCTTC. The encoded protein is CASSLGGDYPSNEQFF. The chain recombines TRBV5-4 with TRBJ2-1, with 7 bases identical to TRBD2. Trimming cost V 0 bases and J 6 bases; bases outside gene matches: 9. This CDR3 has 16 amino acids. Germline CDR1 and CDR2: SGHNT and YYREEE (reference sequence).